This TCR beta chain was sequenced during a study of blood T cell repertoires in COVID-19. About the study: The origin of the acute and convalescent COVID-19 samples was the United States, Italy and Spain.

Authors' methods: Reference gene primer amplification gave estimated nucleated cell counts. The assay was immunoSEQ multiplex PCR, and TCRdb's table has in-frame clones only and misses some. From that table come the V and J calls and clone size; the DNA was used to work out D and trimming. Counted here are approximately 300,000 clones, around 89% occurring once; the ten biggest clones make up 4.6%. V was pared by 5 bases and J by 2 bases, with 6 bases between. The germline CDR1 and CDR2 sequences are LNHDA and SQIVND (reference sequence). The CDR3 has 12 residues. This clone was seen only once. The sequence derives from a man aged 35 to 55 with acute or convalescent COVID-19. Sequenced input: peripheral blood. The chain joins TRBV19 to TRBJ1-2; D is unresolved. This CDR3 reads CASSSQNYGYTF. The CDR3, as DNA: TGTGCCAGTAGTTCGCAGAACTATGGCTACACCTTC.